Below, 7 T cell receptor beta chains from the same sample are listed, as sequenced in a study of lymphopenia after photon versus proton radiotherapy. Clones were read by immunoSEQ multiplex PCR, and TCRdb kept only the in-frame ones, dropping some. Found here are 70,000 or so clones, approximately 91% of them singletons; the top ten hold approximately 2.6%. The source was peripheral blood, collected from a patient treated with photon-based radiotherapy. These receptors all stem from a woman aged 70-85 years with pancreatic cancer.

The chain couples TRBV5-6 to TRBJ2-3; 10 nucleotides match TRBD2. V lost 10 bases, J lost 4 bases, and 21 bases stayed unmatched. CDR3 size: 18 residues. The germline V gene encodes CDR1 SGHDT and CDR2 YYEEEE. DNA for the CDR3: TGTGCCTCCACCGGGGGCAGCGGGAGGGCCCGTTTCGCAGATACGCAGTATTTT. Translated, it gives CASTGGSGRARFADTQYF. Looking up the rest from reference TRBV5-6 and TRBJ2-3 gives the full variable domain: DAGVTQSPTHLIKTRGQQVTLRCSPKSGHDTVSWYQQALGQGPQFIFQYYEEEERQRGNFPDRFSGHQFPNYSSELNVNALLLGDSALYLCASTGGSGRARFADTQYFGPGTRLTVL.

The table lists this clone with a count of one. This CDR3 reads CASSLTSAGYEQYF. The CDR3 DNA is TGCGCCAGCAGCTTGACGTCGGCAGGTTACGAGCAGTACTTC. The chain is built from TRBV5-1 and TRBJ2-7; D gene ambiguous. The CDR3 loop spans 14 amino acids. CDR1 SGHRS and CDR2 YFSETQ come from the germline V gene. The V end was cut by 1 base, the J end by 4 bases, with 12 bases between.

CDR3 bases: TGTGCCAGCAGCCTCGGACAGGGGGCAACCTACGAGCAGTACTTC. The encoded protein is CASSLGQGATYEQYF. The chain employs TRBV13 and TRBJ2-7; TRBD1 matches at 11 bases. This CDR3 spans 15 amino acids. Germline loops: CDR1 PRHDT, CDR2 FYEKMQ (reference sequence). After removal of 5 bases from V and 2 bases from J, the junction contained 5 bases not matched to a gene.

The chain has TRBV16 and TRBJ1-2; D unresolved. Germline V gene data show CDR1 as KGHSY and CDR2 as FQNENV. This CDR3 has 17 residues. V was clipped by 4 bases and J by 4 bases, with 22 bases between them. CDR3 bases: TGTGCCAGCAGCCCGCACCCGCCAGACCTCACATCCTATGGCTACACCTTC. Its protein is CASSPHPPDLTSYGYTF. Full variable domain (missing parts from reference TRBV16 and TRBJ1-2): GEEVAQTPKHLVRGEGQKAKLYCAPIKGHSYVFWYQQVLKNEFKFLISFQNENVFDETGMPKERFSAKCLPNSPCSLEIQATKLEDSAVYFCASSPHPPDLTSYGYTFGSGTRLTVV.

V gene TRBV18 combines with J gene TRBJ2-2; D assignment may be TRBD1 or TRBD2 (6 bases each). The CDR3 is 15 residues long. CDR1 is KGHSH and CDR2 is LQKENI in the germline V gene. V was shortened by 2 bases and J by 8 bases, with 15 bases between the two germline ends. CDR3 bases: TGTGCCAGCTCACCAGGGAGGACAGTCCTAGGGGAGCTGTTTTTT. It yields the protein CASSPGRTVLGELFF.

The gene calls are TRBV5-1 and TRBJ1-1; D call uncertain. The CDR3 runs 14 residues. Between the trimmed V and J ends, which lost 3 bases and 1 base, there was a span of 10 bases. Germline V lookup: CDR1 SGHRS, CDR2 YFSETQ. The CDR3 here is CASSSNVENTEAFF. CDR3 nucleotide sequence: TGCGCCAGCAGCTCCAACGTCGAGAACACTGAAGCTTTCTTT. Based on the CDR3 plus reference TRBV5-1 and TRBJ1-1, the full variable domain is KAGVTQTPRYLIKTRGQQVTLSCSPISGHRSVSWYQQTPGQGLQFLFEYFSETQRNKGNFPGRFSGRQFSNSRSEMNVSTLELGDSALYLCASSSNVENTEAFFGQGTRLTVV.

This clone came up once. This chain joins TRBV2 and TRBJ2-2; possible D gene TRBD1, 5 bases. CDR1 is SNHLY, CDR2 FYNNEI, per germline. Trimming took off 8 bases at V and 4 bases at J, with 14 bases between the two ends. The CDR3 sequence is 14 residues long. This CDR3 is CASPRVLGTGELFF. The CDR3 bases are TGTGCCAGCCCCAGGGTCCTCGGCACCGGGGAGCTGTTTTTT.